Following are 19 T cell receptor beta chains from one sample sequenced in a study of T cell responses to AZD1222 COVID-19 vaccine. Measured with immunoSEQ multiplex PCR; TCRdb has only the in-frame clones, and not every one. The sample yields about 120,000 clones, more than 75% seen once. The sequenced sample was peripheral blood, obtained on day 0 of AZD1222 vaccination. The receptors derive from an adult in good health.

The V gene is TRBV27, the J gene TRBJ2-1, with TRBD2 identical over 15 bases. The CDR3 runs 19 residues. V was clipped by 6 bases and J by 6 bases; unmatched bases: 15. The V gene's germline CDR1 is MNHEY and CDR2 SMNVEV (reference sequence). CDR3 loop: CASSLSSGLAGGRFNEQFF. Here the CDR3 DNA reads TGTGCCAGCAGCCTATCTTCGGGACTAGCGGGGGGTCGATTCAATGAGCAGTTCTTC.

Note on this clone: Other DNA sequences in the same sample also yield this CDR3. The V call is TRBV3-1 (or the pseudogene TRBV3-2), the J call TRBJ1-1; D is undetermined. CDR3 size: 13 residues. From germline, CDR1 is LGHDT and CDR2 YNNKEL (reference sequence). Trimming took 3 bases from V and 1 from J, leaving 6 bases between them. CDR3 amino acids: CASSQGGNTEAFF. The CDR3 DNA follows: TGTGCCAGCAGCCAGGGAGGGAACACTGAAGCTTTCTTT.

The genes are TRBV7-9 and TRBJ2-7; D is unresolved. The CDR3 runs to 13 residues. The V end lost 5 bases, the J end lost 2 bases, and 10 bases lay between the germline ends. The germline CDR1 and CDR2 sequences are SEHNR and FQNEAQ (reference sequence). The CDR3 reads CASSGILTYEQYF. In DNA, the CDR3 is TGTGCCAGCAGCGGGATTTTAACCTACGAGCAGTACTTC. Full variable domain (missing parts from reference TRBV7-9 and TRBJ2-7): DTGVSQNPRHKITKRGQNVTFRCDPISEHNRLYWYRQTLGQGPEFLTYFQNEAQLEKSRLLSDRFSAERPKGSFSTLEIQRTEQGDSAMYLCASSGILTYEQYFGPGTRLTVT.

The chain joins TRBV6-2 or TRBV6-3 to TRBJ1-5; D perhaps matches TRBD1 (5 bases). CDR1 is MNHEY and CDR2 is SVGEGT in the germline V gene. Trimming removed 4 bases from V and 1 base from J, with 14 bases in between. This CDR3 region has 16 residues. This chain's CDR3 is CASSWTSGRSNQPQHF. In DNA, the CDR3 is TGTGCCAGCAGTTGGACCTCGGGACGGAGCAATCAGCCCCAGCATTTT.

V is TRBV6-2 or TRBV6-3 and J is TRBJ1-2; 7 bases align to TRBD1. Per the germline V gene, CDR1 is MNHEY and CDR2 is SVGEGT. CDR3 length: 15 amino acids. V gave up 5 bases and J gave up 6 bases; unmatched junction bases: 12. The CDR3, as DNA: TGTGCCAGCAGTGAGTCCCTCGACAGGGAGCATGGCTACACCTTC. Residues: CASSESLDREHGYTF.

The chain recombines TRBV5-6 with TRBJ2-2; D remains unclear. CDR1 is SGHDT and CDR2 is YYEEEE in the germline V gene. This CDR3 region has 13 residues. V dropped 2 bases and J dropped 6 bases, with 8 bases sitting between them. The CDR3 DNA sequence: TGTGCCAGCAGCTTCGGGTTCCCCGGGGAGCTGTTTTTT. Amino acids: CASSFGFPGELFF.

This CDR3 is CASSTTTISDTQYF. CDR3 DNA: TGCGCCAGCAGCACTACGACAATTTCAGATACGCAGTATTTT. The V and J genes are TRBV5-1 and TRBJ2-3; D is unresolved. CDR3 length: 14 amino acids. V gave up 4 bases and J gave up 4 bases, with 13 bases separating them. Germline assignment: CDR1 SGHRS and CDR2 YFSETQ.

The genes are TRBV5-6 and TRBJ2-7; 12 bases agree with TRBD2. CDR1 is SGHDT, CDR2 YYEEEE, per germline. V shed 3 bases, J shed 0 bases, and the junction held 13 bases outside the gene matches. This CDR3 has 19 residues. CDR3 nucleotides: TGTGCCAGCAGCTGGGCGGGACTAGCGGGTCGCTCAAGCTCCTACGAGCAGTACTTC. Residues: CASSWAGLAGRSSSYEQYF.

The chain uses TRBV19 and TRBJ2-6, with D uncertain. Trimming pared 3 bases from V and 4 bases from J, leaving 13 bases between. The CDR3 runs to 16 residues. Germline V gene sequence: CDR1 LNHDA, CDR2 SQIVND (reference sequence). The CDR3 spells CASSIRQESGANVLTF. CDR3 DNA: TGTGCCAGTAGTATCCGTCAGGAGAGCGGGGCCAACGTCCTGACTTTC.

The chain is built from TRBV7-9 and TRBJ2-7; 8 bases map to TRBD1. The germline CDR1 and CDR2 sequences are SEHNR and FQNEAQ (reference sequence). V shed 1 base and J 2 bases; nucleotides not matched to a gene: 4. CDR3 length: 15 residues. The CDR3 loop reads CASSLGTGWPYEQYF. CDR3 DNA sequence: TGTGCCAGCAGCTTAGGGACAGGGTGGCCCTACGAGCAGTACTTC.

The chain combines TRBV27 with TRBJ2-5; TRBD2 might be the D (7 bases). Germline V lookup: CDR1 MNHEY, CDR2 SMNVEV (reference sequence). This CDR3 has 18 amino acids. Trimming left V 1 base short and J 4 bases short, with 22 bases between. The CDR3, as DNA: TGTGCCAGCAGTTTATGGGGCCCCGCGGGGAGGGGGGCAGAGACCCAGTACTTC. Protein sequence: CASSLWGPAGRGAETQYF.

This clone occurred once. V is TRBV18 and J is TRBJ2-7; D remains unclear. The CDR3 sequence is 14 residues long. V was shortened by 3 bases and J by 5 bases, with 14 bases between the two germline ends. Germline-derived CDR1 and CDR2 are KGHSH and LQKENI. CDR3 bases: TGTGCCAGCTCACCGCTCGACGGGCTCAACGAGCAGTACTTC. Its protein is CASSPLDGLNEQYF.

V usage is TRBV3-1 (or the pseudogene TRBV3-2) and J usage is TRBJ1-6; D is ambiguous. The germline CDR1 and CDR2 sequences are LGHDT and YNNKEL (reference sequence). With 4 bases removed from V and 9 bases from J, the gap between germline ends came to 16 bases. This CDR3 comprises 15 residues. Written as DNA, the CDR3 is TGTGCCAGCAGCCTTGCTACTGGGCCTATTTCACCCCTCCACTTT. Protein: CASSLATGPISPLHF.

V is TRBV10-2 and J is TRBJ1-1, with TRBD1 matching over 8 bases. In germline, CDR1 is WSHSY, CDR2 SAAADI. The CDR3 loop spans 15 amino acids. V gave up 3 bases and J gave up 7 bases; unmatched junction bases: 10. The CDR3 region is CASSEKDQGAGEAFF. The CDR3 region has the DNA TGCGCCAGCAGTGAAAAAGACCAGGGGGCGGGTGAAGCTTTCTTT.

The chain joins TRBV3-1 (or the pseudogene TRBV3-2) to TRBJ2-7; weak D call: TRBD1 (6 bases). Germline CDR1 reads LGHDT; CDR2 reads YNNKEL (reference sequence). There are 14 residues in the CDR3. V dropped 3 bases and J dropped 6 bases, with 15 bases sitting between them. The CDR3 is CASSQVVGTSEQYF. In DNA form, the CDR3 reads TGTGCCAGCAGCCAGGTCGTCGGGACATCCGAGCAGTACTTC.

The chain employs TRBV13 and TRBJ2-3; 10 positions match TRBD2. The CDR3 spans 15 residues. Germline loops: CDR1 PRHDT, CDR2 FYEKMQ (reference sequence). V gave up 5 bases and J gave up 4 bases; unmatched junction bases: 6. The CDR3 here is CASSRLAGVADTQYF. DNA of the CDR3: TGTGCCAGCAGCAGGCTAGCGGGGGTGGCAGATACGCAGTATTTT. Based on the CDR3 plus reference TRBV13 and TRBJ2-3, the full variable domain is AAGVIQSPRHLIKEKRETATLKCYPIPRHDTVYWYQQGPGQDPQFLISFYEKMQSDKGSIPDRFSAQQFSDYHSELNMSSLELGDSALYFCASSRLAGVADTQYFGPGTRLTVL.

About this clone itself: The same CDR3 can be traced to other DNA sequences in this sample. The rearrangement uses TRBV5-1 and TRBJ1-5; the D is unclear. The CDR3 spans 14 residues. V lost 3 bases and J lost 2, with 9 bases in between. In germline, CDR1 is SGHRS, CDR2 YFSETQ. The CDR3, as DNA: TGCGCCAGCAGCTCGGAGGGTGGCAATCAGCCCCAGCATTTT. Translated, it gives CASSSEGGNQPQHF.

The gene calls are TRBV7-9 and TRBJ2-1, with D possibly matching TRBD1 (6 bases). The V gene lost 8 bases and the J gene lost 4 bases, with 27 bases spanning the gap. CDR1 and CDR2 (germline): SEHNR, FQNEAQ (reference sequence). The CDR3 is 18 amino acids. The CDR3 DNA sequence: TGTGCCAGCGCGCCTGACTATCTCGGGACACCCCTTTACAATGAGCAGTTCTTC. This encodes CASAPDYLGTPLYNEQFF.

CDR3 in amino acids: CASSLSPPLTEAFF. CDR3 bases: TGCGCCAGCAGCTTGTCCCCCCCGCTCACTGAAGCTTTCTTT. The V call is TRBV5-1, the J call TRBJ1-1; D is unresolved. Germline CDR1 and CDR2: SGHRS and YFSETQ. Trimming removed 1 base at V and 4 bases at J, with 11 bases between. The CDR3 is 14 residues long. Together with reference TRBV5-1 and TRBJ1-1, the CDR3 gives the full variable domain: KAGVTQTPRYLIKTRGQQVTLSCSPISGHRSVSWYQQTPGQGLQFLFEYFSETQRNKGNFPGRFSGRQFSNSRSEMNVSTLELGDSALYLCASSLSPPLTEAFFGQGTRLTVV.